This T cell receptor beta chain was recovered during a study of T cells after yellow fever vaccination. Findings of the study overall: Reappearing after the booster were most of the clones from primary vaccination (around 95% CD4, around 90% CD8). Just a small share of clonotypes turned up in the CD4 compartment as well as the CD8 compartment.

In making TCR cDNA, 5'RACE template switching added a universal primer site and UMIs to it. Using its own MiXCR run on the 5' RACE reads, TCRdb lists one record per CDR3 protein. The sample shows roughly 320,000 distinct CDR3 sequences, about 11% of them seen only once. As regards this clonotype: Antigen: not known.

V was clipped by 1 base and J by 2 bases, with 12 bases between them. This CDR3 spans 17 amino acids. Germline V gene data show CDR1 as KGHSH and CDR2 as LQKENI. The receptor's source is a young man who received the YFV17D yellow fever vaccine. The chain uses TRBV18 and TRBJ2-6; D gene unclear. The material sequenced was CD4+ T cells sorted from PBMCs, taken 45 days after the yellow fever booster vaccination. CDR3 in amino acids: CASSPRAVGTGANVLTF. CDR3 DNA: TGTGCCAGCTCACCACGGGCAGTAGGCACTGGGGCCAACGTCCTGACTTTC.